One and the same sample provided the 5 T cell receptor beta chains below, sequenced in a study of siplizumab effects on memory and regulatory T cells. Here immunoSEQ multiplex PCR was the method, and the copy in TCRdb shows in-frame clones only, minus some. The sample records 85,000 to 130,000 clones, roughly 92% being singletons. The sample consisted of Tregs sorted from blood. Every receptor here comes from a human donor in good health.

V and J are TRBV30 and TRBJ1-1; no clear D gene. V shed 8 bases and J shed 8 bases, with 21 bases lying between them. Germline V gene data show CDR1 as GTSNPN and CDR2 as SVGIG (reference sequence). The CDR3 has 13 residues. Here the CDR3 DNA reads TGTGCCCACGAAGCCCATCTGGCCCGGGAAGCTTTCTTT. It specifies CAHEAHLAREAFF.

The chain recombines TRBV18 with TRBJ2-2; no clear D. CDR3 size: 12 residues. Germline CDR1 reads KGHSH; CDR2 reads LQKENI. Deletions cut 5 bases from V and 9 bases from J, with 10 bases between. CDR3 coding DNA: TGTGCCAGCTCAACGGACCGCCGGGAGCTGTTTTTT. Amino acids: CASSTDRRELFF.

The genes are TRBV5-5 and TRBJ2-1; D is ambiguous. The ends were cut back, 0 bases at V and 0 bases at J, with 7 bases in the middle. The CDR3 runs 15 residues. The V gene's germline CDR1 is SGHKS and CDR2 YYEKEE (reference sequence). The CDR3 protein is CASSLGPSSYNEQFF. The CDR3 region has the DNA TGTGCCAGCAGCTTGGGACCTAGCTCCTACAATGAGCAGTTCTTC.

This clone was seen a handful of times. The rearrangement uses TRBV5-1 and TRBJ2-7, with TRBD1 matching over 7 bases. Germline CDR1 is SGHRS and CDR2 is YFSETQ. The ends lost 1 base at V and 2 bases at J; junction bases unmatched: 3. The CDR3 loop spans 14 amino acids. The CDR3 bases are TGCGCCAGCAGCTTGCTAGGGACAGCCTACGAGCAGTACTTC. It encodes CASSLLGTAYEQYF.

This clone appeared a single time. DNA of the CDR3: TGTGCCAGCAGTGTAATTCCGGGACTAGCTCGGGACGAGCAGTACTTC. Its protein product is CASSVIPGLARDEQYF. The V call is TRBV28, the J call TRBJ2-7, with 9 nucleotides matching TRBD2. Germline V gives CDR1 MDHEN, CDR2 SYDVKM. Trimming at V came to 5 bases and at J to 5 bases, leaving 13 bases not matched to a gene. The CDR3 is made up of 16 amino acids.